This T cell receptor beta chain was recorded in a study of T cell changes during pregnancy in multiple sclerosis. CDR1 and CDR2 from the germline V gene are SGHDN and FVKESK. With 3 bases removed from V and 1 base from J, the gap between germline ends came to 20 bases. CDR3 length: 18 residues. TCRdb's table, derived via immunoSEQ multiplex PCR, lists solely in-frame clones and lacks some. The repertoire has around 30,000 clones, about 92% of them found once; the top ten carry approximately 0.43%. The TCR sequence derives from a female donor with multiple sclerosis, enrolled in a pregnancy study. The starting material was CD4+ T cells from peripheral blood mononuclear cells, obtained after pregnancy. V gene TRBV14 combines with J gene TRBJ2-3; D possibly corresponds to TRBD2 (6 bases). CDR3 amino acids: CASSHRSAGLGRTDTQYF. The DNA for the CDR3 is TGTGCCAGCAGCCATCGTTCCGCGGGGCTAGGGCGCACAGATACGCAGTATTTT.